This entry lists 19 T cell receptor beta chains sequenced from one sample in a study of cytomegalovirus exposure and HLA in healthy donors. The PCR was carried out with 60 Vbeta primers and 13 Jbeta primers. The assay was immunoSEQ multiplex PCR, and TCRdb's table has in-frame clones only and misses some. The table shows 210,000 or so clones, with more than 75% occurring only once. Sequenced material: PBMCs. The receptors were sampled from a man under 40 in good health and CMV-seronegative.

The chain has TRBV19 and TRBJ1-1; perhaps TRBD1 as D (5 bases). V was pared by 7 bases and J by 5 bases, with 14 bases between. Germline CDR1 and CDR2: LNHDA and SQIVND (reference sequence). The CDR3 spans 13 residues. The CDR3 nucleotides are TGTGCCAGTACCCGGGGGAGGGATACTGAAGCTTTCTTT. Translating it yields CASTRGRDTEAFF. Complete variable domain (other parts from reference TRBV19 and TRBJ1-1): DGGITQSPKYLFRKEGQNVTLSCEQNLNHDAMYWYRQDPGQGLRLIYYSQIVNDFQKGDIAEGYSVSREKKESFPLTVTSAQKNPTAFYLCASTRGRDTEAFFGQGTRLTVV.

The chain is built from TRBV19 and TRBJ1-6; the D gene is possibly TRBD1 (5 bases). CDR3 length: 15 amino acids. From germline, CDR1 is LNHDA and CDR2 SQIVND (reference sequence). V was trimmed by 6 bases and J by 4 bases, leaving 13 bases between them. CDR3 bases: TGTGCCAGTAGCCAGGGTGCCAGTTATAATTCACCCCTCCACTTT. Protein: CASSQGASYNSPLHF. Using reference TRBV19 and TRBJ1-6 for the parts outside the CDR3, the full variable domain is DGGITQSPKYLFRKEGQNVTLSCEQNLNHDAMYWYRQDPGQGLRLIYYSQIVNDFQKGDIAEGYSVSREKKESFPLTVTSAQKNPTAFYLCASSQGASYNSPLHFGNGTRLTVT.

The chain has TRBV28 and TRBJ1-3; D is possibly TRBD1 (6 bases). CDR3 length: 14 residues. From germline, CDR1 is MDHEN and CDR2 SYDVKM. Trimming left V 5 bases short and J 0 bases short, with 8 bases between. The CDR3 spells CASSTGTSGNTIYF. The CDR3 bases are TGTGCCAGCAGTACAGGGACCTCTGGAAACACCATATATTTT.

In regard to this clone: One junction end disagrees with the germline gene, perhaps due to a read error. This rearrangement joins TRBV7-9 to TRBJ2-5; D not resolved. CDR3 size: 14 residues. Germline CDR1 and CDR2: SEHNR and FQNEAQ (reference sequence). The CDR3 DNA is TGTGCCAGCGGCTTAGGAACGGTCCAAGAGACCCAGTACTTC. Translated, it gives CASGLGTVQETQYF.

The chain uses TRBV19 and TRBJ2-1, with D unclear. Germline V gene sequence: CDR1 LNHDA, CDR2 SQIVND (reference sequence). Trimming shortened V by 3 bases and J by 5 bases, and 8 bases separated the two germline ends. This CDR3 has 13 residues. The CDR3 bases are TGTGCCAGTAGTATCCGAGCACACAATGAGCAGTTCTTC. Its protein product is CASSIRAHNEQFF.

The chain couples TRBV7-2 to TRBJ1-4, with TRBD1 as a possible D gene (5 bases). Germline V lookup: CDR1 SGHTA, CDR2 FQGNSA. This CDR3 comprises 15 residues. Trimming shortened V by 5 bases and J by 4 bases, and 14 bases separated the two germline ends. CDR3 DNA: TGTGCCAGCAGCGAAGGGGTTTATGGTAATGAAAAACTGTTTTTT. This sequence encodes CASSEGVYGNEKLFF.

The chain couples TRBV2 to TRBJ1-5; no definite D call. The V gene lost 6 bases and the J gene lost 7 bases, with 10 bases spanning the gap. CDR1 and CDR2 from the germline V gene are SNHLY and FYNNEI. CDR3 length: 12 residues. The CDR3 loop is CASSLGVQPQHF. CDR3 in DNA: TGTGCCAGCAGCCTCGGAGTCCAGCCCCAGCATTTT.

This clone came up a few times. This chain links TRBV4-3 with TRBJ1-1, with TRBD1 as a possible D gene (5 bases). Per the germline V gene, CDR1 is LGHNA and CDR2 is YSLEER. The CDR3 is 15 residues long. Trimming removed 1 base from V and 2 bases from J, with 11 bases in between. CDR3 residues: CASSQVDSINTEAFF. The CDR3, as DNA: TGCGCCAGCAGCCAAGTCGACAGCATAAACACTGAAGCTTTCTTT.

The chain carries TRBV2 and TRBJ2-2; 9 nucleotides match TRBD1. CDR1 is SNHLY and CDR2 is FYNNEI in the germline V gene. CDR3 length equals 14 residues. The V and J ends lost 3 bases and 13 bases, in that order; junction bases with no gene match: 9. The CDR3 here is CASSEDFTGGGLFF. CDR3 bases: TGTGCCAGCAGTGAGGACTTTACAGGGGGCGGGCTGTTTTTT.

This clone was counted between two and nine times. Here the CDR3 reads CASSIGRGDTQYF. The CDR3 DNA follows: TGTGCCAGTAGTATAGGCAGGGGTGATACGCAGTATTTT. This rearrangement joins TRBV19 to TRBJ2-3; a weak D match, TRBD1 (6 bases). Germline V gives CDR1 LNHDA, CDR2 SQIVND (reference sequence). The V end lost 1 base, the J end lost 6 bases, and 8 bases lay between the germline ends. The CDR3 covers 13 residues.

The chain is built from TRBV27 and TRBJ2-3; a weak D match, TRBD2 (6 bases). Trimming cost V 10 bases and J 6 bases, with 14 bases left between them. Per germline, CDR1 MNHEY and CDR2 SMNVEV (reference sequence). This CDR3 spans 12 amino acids. The CDR3 loop reads CATSWEEDTQYF. The CDR3 DNA sequence: TGTGCCACCTCTTGGGAGGAGGATACGCAGTATTTT.

The V gene is TRBV6-6, the J gene TRBJ2-3; 8 bases line up with TRBD2. Germline V CDR1 and CDR2: MNHNY, SVGAGI (reference sequence). J gave up 1 base and V 2 bases, and 2 bases lay outside the gene matches. CDR3 length: 15 amino acids. Written as DNA, the CDR3 is TGTGCCAGCAGTTACCGGGAGGGGCGCACAGATACGCAGTATTTT. Translation: CASSYREGRTDTQYF.

The chain couples TRBV28 to TRBJ2-5; tentatively, D is TRBD1 (6 bases). Germline lookup yields CDR1 MDHEN and CDR2 SYDVKM. CDR3 size: 15 residues. V lost 6 bases and J lost 5, with 19 bases in between. CDR3 DNA: TGTGCCAGCAGCCCAACAGGGCCCCCGAGGGAGACCCAGTACTTC. Its translation is CASSPTGPPRETQYF.

This clone was seen just once. The CDR3 reads CASSHPRGGAYNEQFF. CDR3 DNA sequence: TGCGCCAGCAGCCATCCACGCGGGGGGGCCTACAATGAGCAGTTCTTC. The chain combines TRBV4-1 with TRBJ2-1; TRBD2 aligns across 9 bases. The germline gives CDR1 MGHRA, CDR2 YSYEKL. The CDR3 extends over 16 amino acids. V was clipped by 3 bases and J by 2 bases; unmatched bases: 5.

The chain carries TRBV30 and TRBJ2-5, with a possible D match to TRBD2 (5 bases). Germline V gene data show CDR1 as GTSNPN and CDR2 as SVGIG (reference sequence). Trimming removed 0 bases from V and 6 bases from J, with 14 bases in between. The CDR3 has 14 amino acids. The CDR3 DNA sequence: TGTGCCTGGAGTGTAGGTTCTAGCAGCCAGACCCAGTACTTC. Translating gives CAWSVGSSSQTQYF.

This chain links TRBV28 with TRBJ2-2; a possible D gene is TRBD2 (5 bases). The germline V and J ends were trimmed by 2 bases and 4 bases, with 8 bases remaining between them. Germline values: CDR1 MDHEN, CDR2 SYDVKM. This CDR3 spans 14 amino acids. The CDR3 DNA reads as TGTGCCAGCAGTTTACTAGCAGGCACCGGGGAGCTGTTTTTT. As protein: CASSLLAGTGELFF.

Notes on this clone: At one boundary the junction diverges from the germline segment, which might be a read error. CDR3 sequence reads: CASSRQGAAGANGLTF. The CDR3 DNA sequence: TGTGCCAGCAGCCGACAGGGGGCAGCTGGGGCCAACGGCCTGACTTTC. The rearrangement uses TRBV7-2 and TRBJ2-6, with 10 bases lining up with TRBD1. CDR1 SGHTA and CDR2 FQGNSA come from the germline V gene. The length of the CDR3 is 16 residues.

The chain carries TRBV18 and TRBJ1-6; D not resolved. The CDR3 covers 14 residues. Germline CDR1 reads KGHSH; CDR2 reads LQKENI. The V and J ends lost 5 bases and 6 bases respectively, with 11 bases between them. As DNA, the CDR3 is TGTGCCAGCTCAGGTCGAGGGAGTAATTCACCCCTCCACTTT. This codes for CASSGRGSNSPLHF.

The chain employs TRBV5-5 and TRBJ2-2; no clear D. CDR3 length: 16 amino acids. Trimming took off 0 bases at V and 7 bases at J, with 16 bases between the two ends. Germline loops: CDR1 SGHKS, CDR2 YYEKEE (reference sequence). The CDR3 region is CASSLVYSPLGGELFF. CDR3 in DNA: TGTGCCAGCAGCTTGGTTTACAGTCCCCTCGGCGGGGAGCTGTTTTTT.